The rows below give T cell receptor beta chains drawn from one sample of a study of siplizumab effects on memory and regulatory T cells. Sequenced by immunoSEQ multiplex PCR; TCRdb stores in-frame clones only, minus some. Among about 82,000 clones listed, about 91% were seen once. Material for sequencing was Tregs sorted from blood. The receptor set was obtained from a human donor in good health. CDR3s include the opening cysteine and the closing phenylalanine or tryptophan. The order of the fields is clone size, V gene, J gene, D gene, CDR3 DNA, CDR3 protein. D genes are given only for firm matches. Rows give clone size only sometimes, using once, few, many, or a class for an expanded clone.

.	TRBV19	TRBJ2-7	TRBD2	TGTGCCAGTAGTATCGGAGCGGGGGTCTACGAGCAGTACTTC	CASSIGAGVYEQYF
.	TRBV19	TRBJ1-2	TRBD1	TGTGCCAGTATGACTGGACAGGGCTACTATGGCTACACCTTC	CASMTGQGYYGYTF
.	TRBV7-2	TRBJ2-5	TRBD2	TGTGCCAGCAGCTCCCTGTGGCTAGCGGGGGGGCAAGAGACCCAGTACTTC	CASSSLWLAGGQETQYF
.	TRBV7-2	TRBJ2-2	.	TGTGCCAGCAGGTTCAACACCGGGGAGCTGTTTTTT	CASRFNTGELFF
.	TRBV27	TRBJ2-7	TRBD1	TGTGCCAGCAGCATGGACAGGTTGGGCGAGCAGTACTTC	CASSMDRLGEQYF
.	TRBV6-1	TRBJ2-3	.	TGTGCCAGCGCGGGCTCCCTCCCAGATACGCAGTATTTT	CASAGSLPDTQYF
few	TRBV7-2	TRBJ1-5	TRBD1	TGTGCCAGCAGCTTAGTAGGGGGCGGCAATCAGCCCCAGCATTTT	CASSLVGGGNQPQHF
.	TRBV11-2	TRBJ2-1	.	TGTGCCAGCAGCTTACCCGATGAGCAGTTCTTC	CASSLPDEQFF
.	TRBV9	TRBJ2-7	TRBD1	TGTGCCAGCAGCCTTAGACAGGGGGCGTACGAGCAGTACTTC	CASSLRQGAYEQYF
.	TRBV15	TRBJ2-3	TRBD2	TGTGCCACCAGCCCACAGACTAGCTCTACAGATACGCAGTATTTT	CATSPQTSSTDTQYF
.	TRBV5-4	TRBJ2-5	.	TGTGCCAGCAGCTTGGCCACTAGCCGGGGTCAAGAGACCCAGTACTTC	CASSLATSRGQETQYF
.	TRBV5-6	TRBJ2-1	.	TGTGCCAGCAGCTTGGGTCGAGGGCGAGGAACCTACAATGAGCAGTTCTTC	CASSLGRGRGTYNEQFF
.	TRBV2	TRBJ2-7	TRBD2	TGTGCCAGCAGTGAAAGGGGACTAGCTATTTTTACCTACGAGCAGTACTTC	CASSERGLAIFTYEQYF
.	TRBV6-6	TRBJ1-2	.	TGTGCCAGCAGTTACTCGGAACGTGAAGGCTACACCTTC	CASSYSEREGYTF
.	TRBV10-3	TRBJ2-1	.	TGTGCCATCAGTGAGACGAGTCCCAGGGTAGGGAATGAGCAGTTCTTC	CAISETSPRVGNEQFF
once	TRBV5-1	TRBJ2-4	.	TGCGCCAGCAGCTTGGGGCGTCTAGAGTTAAACATTCAGTACTTC	CASSLGRLELNIQYF
.	TRBV5-1	TRBJ1-1	TRBD1	TGCGCCAGCAGCTCCACAGGGGTCTACACTGAAGCTTTCTTT	CASSSTGVYTEAFF
.	TRBV6-5	TRBJ1-1	.	TGTGCCAGCAACAGCGGGAAAACGGATGAAGCTTTCTTT	CASNSGKTDEAFF
.	TRBV19	TRBJ1-5	.	TGTGCCAGTAGTCGGACAGACAATCAGCCCCAGCATTTT	CASSRTDNQPQHF
.	TRBV19	TRBJ1-2	TRBD1	TGTGCCAGGGGACAGAAGCCTAACTATGGCTACACCTTC	CARGQKPNYGYTF
.	TRBV2	TRBJ2-3	.	TGTGCCAGCATCAGGGATCGCACAGATACGCAGTATTTT	CASIRDRTDTQYF
.	TRBV30	TRBJ1-1	.	TGTGCCTGGGAGTGGCAGGGAGGCACTGAAGCTTTCTTT	CAWEWQGGTEAFF
.	TRBV9	TRBJ1-4	.	TGTGCCAGCAGCCTGGGGGAGAGGAATGAAAAACTGTTTTTT	CASSLGERNEKLFF
.	TRBV5-1	TRBJ2-3	.	TGCGCCAGCAGCCCGGGACTTCTCACAGATACGCAGTATTTT	CASSPGLLTDTQYF
.	TRBV5-6	TRBJ2-7	TRBD2	TGTGCCAGCAGCTTGAAGGCGGGGGGGCTAGAGCAGTACTTC	CASSLKAGGLEQYF
.	TRBV5-1	TRBJ1-1	.	TGCGCCAGCAGCTTGGGGACACACACTGAAGCTTTCTTT	CASSLGTHTEAFF
.	TRBV7-6	TRBJ1-1	.	TGTGCCAGCAGCTCCCGGGCCAAGACAATGAACACTGAAGCTTTCTTT	CASSSRAKTMNTEAFF
.	TRBV6-6	TRBJ2-7	TRBD1	TGTGCCAGCAGTTACCGACAGGGACAGGACTACGAGCAGTACTTC	CASSYRQGQDYEQYF
.	TRBV7-3	TRBJ2-7	.	TGTGCCAGCAGCTTAGTGTACGAGCAGTACTTC	CASSLVYEQYF
.	TRBV6-5	TRBJ1-1	TRBD1	TGTGCCAGCAGCTTCCGGGGACAGGGGACTGAAGCTTTCTTT	CASSFRGQGTEAFF
.	TRBV18	TRBJ2-5	.	TGTGCCAGCGCCCCGGGGCGACAAGAGACCCAGTACTTC	CASAPGRQETQYF
.	TRBV5-1	TRBJ1-1	.	TGCGCCAGCAGCTTGTTTTTGAACACTGAAGCTTTCTTT	CASSLFLNTEAFF
.	TRBV11-2	TRBJ2-5	TRBD2	TGTGCCAGCAGCACCCGGGGGGGAGCCCAAGAGACCCAGTACTTC	CASSTRGGAQETQYF
.	TRBV10-3	TRBJ2-7	.	TGTGCCATCAGTGAGTCCGGGGTTCGGAGCGAGCAGTACTTC	CAISESGVRSEQYF
.	TRBV7-9	TRBJ1-2	TRBD1	TGTGCCAGCAGCTTAGCGGGACAGGGTCTTCGTGGCTACACCTTC	CASSLAGQGLRGYTF
.	TRBV5-1	TRBJ2-3	TRBD2	TGCGCCAGCAGCTATAAGCGGGGGGCCTCTCTAACAGATACGCAGTATTTT	CASSYKRGASLTDTQYF
.	TRBV7-3	TRBJ2-1	.	TGTGCCAGCAGCCTCATGACTAGCTCCTACAATGAGCAGTTCTTC	CASSLMTSSYNEQFF
.	TRBV19	TRBJ1-4	.	TGTGCCAGTAGTATTTTACAGAGGAATGAAAAACTGTTTTTT	CASSILQRNEKLFF
.	TRBV12-5	TRBJ1-2	TRBD1	TGTGCTAGTGGTTTGGGGGACAGGGGGCAAGACTATGGCTACACCTTC	CASGLGDRGQDYGYTF
.	TRBV27	TRBJ1-3	.	TGTGCCAGCAGCTTTTCATCTGGAAACACCATATATTTT	CASSFSSGNTIYF
.	TRBV19	TRBJ1-2	TRBD1	TGTGCCAGTGAACCCCGGGACAGGTATCATGGCTACACCTTC	CASEPRDRYHGYTF
.	TRBV6-1	TRBJ1-5	TRBD1	TGTGCCTGGGGACAGTACAATCAGCCCCAGCATTTT	CAWGQYNQPQHF
.	TRBV7-3	TRBJ1-1	.	TGTGCCAGCAGCTTAAGGCAAAACACTGAAGCTTTCTTT	CASSLRQNTEAFF
.	TRBV6-1	TRBJ2-7	TRBD1	TGTGCCAGCAGTGAAGCGCTTGCAGGGGGAATATACGAGCAGTACTTC	CASSEALAGGIYEQYF
.	TRBV6-5	TRBJ1-5	.	TGTGCCAGCAGTCCCCGTACGGAGCAGCCCCAGCATTTT	CASSPRTEQPQHF
.	TRBV27	TRBJ2-6	.	TGTGCCAGCAGTCCCTCTACCGGGGCCAACGTCCTGACTTTC	CASSPSTGANVLTF
.	TRBV18	TRBJ1-2	TRBD1	TGTGCCAGCTCACCAGGGACAGACTATGGCTACACCTTC	CASSPGTDYGYTF
.	TRBV4-1	TRBJ2-3	TRBD2	TGCGCCAGCAGCCATCTCTCTGTTCGGGGGGGGGACACAGATACGCAGTATTTT	CASSHLSVRGGDTDTQYF